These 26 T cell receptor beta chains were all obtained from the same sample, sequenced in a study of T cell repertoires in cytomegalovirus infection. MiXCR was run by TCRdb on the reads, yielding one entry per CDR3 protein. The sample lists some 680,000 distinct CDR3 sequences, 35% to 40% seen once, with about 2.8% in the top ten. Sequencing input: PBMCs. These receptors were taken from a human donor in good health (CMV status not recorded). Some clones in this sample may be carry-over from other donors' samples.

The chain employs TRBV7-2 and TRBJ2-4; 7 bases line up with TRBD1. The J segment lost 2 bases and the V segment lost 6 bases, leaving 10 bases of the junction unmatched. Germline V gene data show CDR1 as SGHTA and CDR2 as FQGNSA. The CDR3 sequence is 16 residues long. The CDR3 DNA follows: TGTGCCAGCAGTTTAACAGGGGCTGCAACCAAAAACATTCAGTACTTC. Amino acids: CASSLTGAATKNIQYF.

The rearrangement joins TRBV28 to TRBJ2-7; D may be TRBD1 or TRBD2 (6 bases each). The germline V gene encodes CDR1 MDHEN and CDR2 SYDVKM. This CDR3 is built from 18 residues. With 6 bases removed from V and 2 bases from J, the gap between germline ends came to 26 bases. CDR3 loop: CASSSVRGPGRKAYEQYF. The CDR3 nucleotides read TGTGCCAGCAGCTCCGTACGGGGGCCAGGCCGTAAAGCCTACGAGCAGTACTTC.

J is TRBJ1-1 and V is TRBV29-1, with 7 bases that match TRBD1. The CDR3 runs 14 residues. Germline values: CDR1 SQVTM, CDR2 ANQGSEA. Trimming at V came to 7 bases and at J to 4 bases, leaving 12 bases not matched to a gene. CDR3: CSADTGRGFTEAFF. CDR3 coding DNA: TGCAGCGCCGACACGGGCAGGGGGTTCACTGAAGCTTTCTTT.

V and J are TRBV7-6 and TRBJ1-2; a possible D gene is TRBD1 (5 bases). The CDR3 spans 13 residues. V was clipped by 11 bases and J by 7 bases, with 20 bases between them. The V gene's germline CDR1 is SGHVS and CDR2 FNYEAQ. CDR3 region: CAVSGDREVGYTF. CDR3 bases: TGTGCCGTTTCGGGGGATAGGGAGGTTGGCTACACCTTC.

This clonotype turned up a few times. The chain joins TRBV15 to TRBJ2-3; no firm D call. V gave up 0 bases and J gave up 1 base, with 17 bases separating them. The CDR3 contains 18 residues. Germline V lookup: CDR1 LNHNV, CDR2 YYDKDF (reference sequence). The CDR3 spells CATSREPPTATRTDTQYF. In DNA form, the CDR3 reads TGTGCCACCAGCAGAGAACCCCCCACAGCGACCCGCACAGATACGCAGTATTTT.

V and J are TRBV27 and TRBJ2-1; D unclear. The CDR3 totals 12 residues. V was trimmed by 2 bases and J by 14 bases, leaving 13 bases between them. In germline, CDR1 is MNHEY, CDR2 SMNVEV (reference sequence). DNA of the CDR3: TGTGCCAGCAGTTTAGCTGGATTCGCGGAGTTCTTC. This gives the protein CASSLAGFAEFF.

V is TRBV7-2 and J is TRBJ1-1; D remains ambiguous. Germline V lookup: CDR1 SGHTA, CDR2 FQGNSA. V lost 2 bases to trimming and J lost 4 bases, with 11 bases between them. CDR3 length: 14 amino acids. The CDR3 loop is CASSLYGTGTEAFF. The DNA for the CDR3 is TGTGCCAGCAGCTTATATGGCACTGGCACTGAAGCTTTCTTT.

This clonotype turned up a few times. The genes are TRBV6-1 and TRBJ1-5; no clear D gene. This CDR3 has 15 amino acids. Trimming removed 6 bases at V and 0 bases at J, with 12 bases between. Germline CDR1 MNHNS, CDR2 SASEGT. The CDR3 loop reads CASSLPRLSNQPQHF. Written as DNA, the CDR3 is TGTGCCAGCAGCTTACCCCGACTTAGCAATCAGCCCCAGCATTTT.

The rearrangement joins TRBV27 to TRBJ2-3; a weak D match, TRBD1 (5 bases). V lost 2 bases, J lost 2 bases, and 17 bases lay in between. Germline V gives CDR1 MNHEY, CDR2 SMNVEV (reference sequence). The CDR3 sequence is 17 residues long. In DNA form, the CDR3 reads TGTGCCAGCAGTTTACATGGGGCAGCACCGATCACAGATACGCAGTATTTT. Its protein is CASSLHGAAPITDTQYF.

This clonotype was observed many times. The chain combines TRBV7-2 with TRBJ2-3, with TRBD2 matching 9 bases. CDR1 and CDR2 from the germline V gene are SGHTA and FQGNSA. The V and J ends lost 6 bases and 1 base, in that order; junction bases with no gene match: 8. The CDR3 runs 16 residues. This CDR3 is CASRGRRGGRTDTQYF. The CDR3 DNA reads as TGTGCCAGCAGAGGTCGGCGGGGGGGCCGCACAGATACGCAGTATTTT.

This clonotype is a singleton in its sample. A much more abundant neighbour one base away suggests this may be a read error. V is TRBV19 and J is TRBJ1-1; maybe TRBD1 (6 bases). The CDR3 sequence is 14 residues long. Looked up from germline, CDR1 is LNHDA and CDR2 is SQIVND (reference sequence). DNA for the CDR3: TGTGCCAGTAGTGCTCGGAGGAGGGACACTGAAGATTTCTTT. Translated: CASSARRRDTEDFF. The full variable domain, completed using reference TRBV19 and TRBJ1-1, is DGGITQSPKYLFRKEGQNVTLSCEQNLNHDAMYWYRQDPGQGLRLIYYSQIVNDFQKGDIAEGYSVSREKKESFPLTVTSAQKNPTAFYLCASSARRRDTEDFFGQGTRLTVV.

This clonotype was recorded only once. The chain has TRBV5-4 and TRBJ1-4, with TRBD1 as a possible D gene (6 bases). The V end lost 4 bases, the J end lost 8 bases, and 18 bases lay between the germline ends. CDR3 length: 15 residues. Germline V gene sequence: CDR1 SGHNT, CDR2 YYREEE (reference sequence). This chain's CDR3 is CASSRPGHEEEKLFF. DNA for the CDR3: TGTGCCAGCAGCCGTCCGGGACACGAGGAAGAAAAACTGTTTTTT.

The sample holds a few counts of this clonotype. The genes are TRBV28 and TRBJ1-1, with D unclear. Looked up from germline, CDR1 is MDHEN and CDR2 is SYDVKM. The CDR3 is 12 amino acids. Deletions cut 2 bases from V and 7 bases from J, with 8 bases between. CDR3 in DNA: TGTGCCAGCAGTTTAGAAGGGCTTGAAGCTTTCTTT. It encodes CASSLEGLEAFF.

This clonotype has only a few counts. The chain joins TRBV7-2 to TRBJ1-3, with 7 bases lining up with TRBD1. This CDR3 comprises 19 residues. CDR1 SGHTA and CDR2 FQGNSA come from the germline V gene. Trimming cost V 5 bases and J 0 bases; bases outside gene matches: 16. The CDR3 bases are TGTGCCAGCAGCGTCCATTCCACGACAGGGTTGAGCTCTGGAAACACCATATATTTT. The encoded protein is CASSVHSTTGLSSGNTIYF.

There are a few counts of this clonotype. CDR3 residues: CASSLTGGGDTQYF. In nucleotides, the CDR3 is TGTGCCAGCAGTTTAACAGGGGGAGGAGATACGCAGTATTTT. This chain connects TRBV28 to TRBJ2-3; TRBD1 matches at 8 bases. The CDR3 is 14 amino acids. Germline V gene lookup returns CDR1 MDHEN and CDR2 SYDVKM. After removal of 2 bases from V and 5 bases from J, the junction contained 3 bases not matched to a gene.

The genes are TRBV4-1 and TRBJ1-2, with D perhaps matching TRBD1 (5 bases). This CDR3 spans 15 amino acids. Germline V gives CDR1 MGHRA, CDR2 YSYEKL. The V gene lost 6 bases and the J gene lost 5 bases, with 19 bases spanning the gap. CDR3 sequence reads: CASSSAPGRGYGYTF. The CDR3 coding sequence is TGCGCCAGCAGTTCCGCCCCGGGACGGGGTTATGGCTACACCTTC.

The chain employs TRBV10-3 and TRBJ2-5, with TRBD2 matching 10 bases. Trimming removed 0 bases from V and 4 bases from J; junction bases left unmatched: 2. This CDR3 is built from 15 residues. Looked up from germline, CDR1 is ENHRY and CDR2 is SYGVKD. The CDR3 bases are TGTGCCATCAGTGAGTCCGGACTAGCGGTAGAGACCCAGTACTTC. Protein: CAISESGLAVETQYF.

CDR3: CASSSAPAYEQYF. The CDR3 DNA reads as TGTGCCAGCAGTTCAGCCCCGGCCTACGAGCAGTACTTC. The chain links TRBV28 to TRBJ2-7; D is uncertain. The ends were cut back, 4 bases at V and 2 bases at J, with 9 bases in the middle. The CDR3 sequence is 13 residues long. CDR1 MDHEN and CDR2 SYDVKM come from the germline V gene.

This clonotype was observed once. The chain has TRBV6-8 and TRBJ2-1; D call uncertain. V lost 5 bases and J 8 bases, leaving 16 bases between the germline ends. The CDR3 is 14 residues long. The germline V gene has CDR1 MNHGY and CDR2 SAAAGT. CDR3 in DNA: TGTGCCAGCAGTACCACACTATTCGGCGATGAGCAGTTCTTC. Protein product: CASSTTLFGDEQFF.

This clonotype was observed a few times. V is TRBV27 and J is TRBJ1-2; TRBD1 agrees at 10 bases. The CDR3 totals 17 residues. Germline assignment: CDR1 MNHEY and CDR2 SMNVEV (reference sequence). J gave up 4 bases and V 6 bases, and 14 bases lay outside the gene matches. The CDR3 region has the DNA TGTGCCAGCAGCCGTAGAGTCGGGACAGGGGCCACCTATGGCTACACCTTC. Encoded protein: CASSRRVGTGATYGYTF.

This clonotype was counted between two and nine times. The chain's CDR3 is CASRGGLADEKNTGELFF. The CDR3 nucleotides read TGTGCCAGCAGGGGGGGACTAGCGGATGAAAAGAACACCGGGGAGCTGTTTTTT. The V gene is TRBV7-6, the J gene TRBJ2-2, with TRBD2 identical over 11 bases. The CDR3 length is 18 residues. The V and J ends lost 6 bases and 1 base, in that order; junction bases with no gene match: 10. The germline CDR1 and CDR2 sequences are SGHVS and FNYEAQ.

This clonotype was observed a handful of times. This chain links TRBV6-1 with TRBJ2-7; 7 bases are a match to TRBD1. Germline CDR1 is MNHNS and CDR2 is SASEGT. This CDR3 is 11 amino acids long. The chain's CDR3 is CAGGLIYEQYF. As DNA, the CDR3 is TGTGCAGGGGGCCTGATCTACGAGCAGTACTTC.

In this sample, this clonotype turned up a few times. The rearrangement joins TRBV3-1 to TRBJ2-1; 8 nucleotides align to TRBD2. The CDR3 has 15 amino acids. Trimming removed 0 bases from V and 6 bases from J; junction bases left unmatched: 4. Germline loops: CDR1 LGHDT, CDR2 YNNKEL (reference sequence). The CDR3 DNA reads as TGTGCCAGCAGCCAAGATGGCCTAGCGGGCAATGAGCAGTTCTTC. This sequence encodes CASSQDGLAGNEQFF.

In DNA, the CDR3 is TGTGCCAGCAGAGCTACGGGGGGGGTATGGAACTATGGCTACACCTTC. This translates into CASRATGGVWNYGYTF. The chain links TRBV27 to TRBJ1-2; the D gene is possibly TRBD1 (5 bases). There are 16 residues in the CDR3. V gave up 6 bases and J gave up 2 bases, with 19 bases separating them. Per germline, CDR1 MNHEY and CDR2 SMNVEV (reference sequence).

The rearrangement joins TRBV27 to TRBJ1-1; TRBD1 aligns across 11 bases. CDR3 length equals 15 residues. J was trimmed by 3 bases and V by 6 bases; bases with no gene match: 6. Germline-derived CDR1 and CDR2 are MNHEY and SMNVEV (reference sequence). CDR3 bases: TGTGCCAGCAGCTGGACAGGGGGCTTTTACACTGAAGCTTTCTTT. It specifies CASSWTGGFYTEAFF.

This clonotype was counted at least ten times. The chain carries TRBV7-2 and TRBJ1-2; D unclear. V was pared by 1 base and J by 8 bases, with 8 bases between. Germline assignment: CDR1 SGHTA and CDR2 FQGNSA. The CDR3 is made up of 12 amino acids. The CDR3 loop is CASSLGAGGYTF. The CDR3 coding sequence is TGTGCCAGCAGCTTAGGGGCGGGGGGCTACACCTTC.